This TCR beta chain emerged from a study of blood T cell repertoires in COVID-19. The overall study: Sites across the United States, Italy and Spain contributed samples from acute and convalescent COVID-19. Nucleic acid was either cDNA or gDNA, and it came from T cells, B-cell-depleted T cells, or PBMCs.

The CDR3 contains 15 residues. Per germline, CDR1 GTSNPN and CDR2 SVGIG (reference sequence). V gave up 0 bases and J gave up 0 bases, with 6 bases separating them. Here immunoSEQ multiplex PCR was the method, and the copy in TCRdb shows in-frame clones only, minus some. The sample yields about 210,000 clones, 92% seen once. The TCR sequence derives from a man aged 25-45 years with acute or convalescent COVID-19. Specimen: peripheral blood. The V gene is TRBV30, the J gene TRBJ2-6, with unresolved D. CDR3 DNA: TGTGCCTGGAGTGTACTCCTCTCTGGGGCCAACGTCCTGACTTTC. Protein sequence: CAWSVLLSGANVLTF.